Listed here is a single TCR beta chain. This record comes from a study of blood T cell repertoires in COVID-19. Study-wide background: Sites in the United States, Italy and Spain provided acute and convalescent COVID-19 samples. T cells, B-cell-depleted T cells, or PBMCs supplied cDNA or gDNA.

The CDR3 covers 13 residues. With 5 bases clipped from V and 0 bases from J, the junction kept 0 bases outside the gene matches. Per germline, CDR1 MNHEY and CDR2 SVGEGT. Original processing notes: Estimation of nucleated cell counts was performed using reference gene primer amplification. Assay used: immunoSEQ multiplex PCR; TCRdb lists only in-frame clones, some missing. That table gives V, J and clone size, and the DNA gave D and trimming. Altogether under 20,000 clones are present, 80% being singletons, with the ten largest covering 11%. This TCR was recovered from a man older than 75 with acute or convalescent COVID-19. Sequenced: peripheral blood. The chain is built from TRBV6-2 or TRBV6-3 and TRBJ1-2; TRBD1 matches at 7 bases. The CDR3 loop is CASSTGANYGYTF. CDR3 sequence (DNA): TGTGCCAGCAGTACAGGGGCTAACTATGGCTACACCTTC.